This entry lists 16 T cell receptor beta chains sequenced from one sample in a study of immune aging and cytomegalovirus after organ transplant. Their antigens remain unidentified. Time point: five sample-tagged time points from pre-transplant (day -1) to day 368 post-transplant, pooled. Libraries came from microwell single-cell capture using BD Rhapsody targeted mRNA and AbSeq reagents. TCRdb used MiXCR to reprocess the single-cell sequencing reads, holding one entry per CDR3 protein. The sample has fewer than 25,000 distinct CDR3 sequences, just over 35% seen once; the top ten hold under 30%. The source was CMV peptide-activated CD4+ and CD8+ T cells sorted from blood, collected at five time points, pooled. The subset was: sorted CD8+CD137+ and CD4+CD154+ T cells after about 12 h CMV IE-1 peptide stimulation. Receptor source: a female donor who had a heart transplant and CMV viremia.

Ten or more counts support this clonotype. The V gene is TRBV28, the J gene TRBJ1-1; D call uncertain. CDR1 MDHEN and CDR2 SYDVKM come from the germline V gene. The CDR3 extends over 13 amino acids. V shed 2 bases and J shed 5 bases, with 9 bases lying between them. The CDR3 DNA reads TGTGCCAGCAGTTTAGGACGTGGGACTGAAGCTTTCTTT. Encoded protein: CASSLGRGTEAFF.

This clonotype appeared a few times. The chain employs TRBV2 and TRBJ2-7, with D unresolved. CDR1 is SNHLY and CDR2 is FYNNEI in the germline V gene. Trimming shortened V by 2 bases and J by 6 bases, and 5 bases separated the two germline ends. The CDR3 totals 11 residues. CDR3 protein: CASSEWGEQYF. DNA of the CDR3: TGTGCCAGCAGTGAATGGGGCGAGCAGTACTTC.

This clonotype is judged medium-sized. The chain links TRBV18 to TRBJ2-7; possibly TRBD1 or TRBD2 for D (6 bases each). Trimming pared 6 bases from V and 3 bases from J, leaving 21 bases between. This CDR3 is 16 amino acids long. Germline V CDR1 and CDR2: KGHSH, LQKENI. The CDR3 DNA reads TGTGCCAGCTCCCTCTCGCCACGGAGGGGGGTCTACGAGCAGTACTTC. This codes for CASSLSPRRGVYEQYF.

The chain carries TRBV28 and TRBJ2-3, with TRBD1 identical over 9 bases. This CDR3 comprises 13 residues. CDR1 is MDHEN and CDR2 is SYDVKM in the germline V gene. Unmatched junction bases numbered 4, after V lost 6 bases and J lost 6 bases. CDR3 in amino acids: CASSWDRDDTQYF. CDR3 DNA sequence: TGTGCCAGCAGCTGGGACAGGGACGATACGCAGTATTTT.

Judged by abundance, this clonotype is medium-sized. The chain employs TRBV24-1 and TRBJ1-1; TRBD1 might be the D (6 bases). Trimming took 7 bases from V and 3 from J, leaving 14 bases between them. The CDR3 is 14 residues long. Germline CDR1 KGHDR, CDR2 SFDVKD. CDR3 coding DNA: TGTGCCACCAGGGAAACAGGGTTGGACACTGAAGCTTTCTTT. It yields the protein CATRETGLDTEAFF.

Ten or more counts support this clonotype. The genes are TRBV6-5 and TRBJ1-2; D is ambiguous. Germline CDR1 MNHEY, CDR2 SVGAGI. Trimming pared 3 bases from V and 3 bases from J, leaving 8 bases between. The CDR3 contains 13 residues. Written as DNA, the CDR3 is TGTGCCAGCAGTTATGGGAGGGACTATGGCTACACCTTC. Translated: CASSYGRDYGYTF.

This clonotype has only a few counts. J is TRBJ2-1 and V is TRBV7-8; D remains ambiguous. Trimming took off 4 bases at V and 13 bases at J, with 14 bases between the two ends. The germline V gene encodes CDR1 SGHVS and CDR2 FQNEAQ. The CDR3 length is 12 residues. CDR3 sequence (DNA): TGTGCCAGCAGCTCCGGACGCCCTCCTCAGTTCTTC. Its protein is CASSSGRPPQFF.

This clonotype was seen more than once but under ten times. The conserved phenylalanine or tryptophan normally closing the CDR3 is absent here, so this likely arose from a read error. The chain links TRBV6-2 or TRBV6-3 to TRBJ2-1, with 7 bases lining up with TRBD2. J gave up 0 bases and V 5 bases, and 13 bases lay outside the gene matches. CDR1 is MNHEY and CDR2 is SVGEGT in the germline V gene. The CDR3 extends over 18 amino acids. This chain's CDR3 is CASSNRDYLTSSYNEQFL. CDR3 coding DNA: TGTGCCAGCAGTAACCGGGACTATCTTACGAGCTCCTACAATGAGCAGTTCCTC.

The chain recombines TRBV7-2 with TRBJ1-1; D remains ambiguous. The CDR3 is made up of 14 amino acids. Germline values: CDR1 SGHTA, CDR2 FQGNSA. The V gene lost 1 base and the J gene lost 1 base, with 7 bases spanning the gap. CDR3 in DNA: TGTACCAGCAGCTTAGAACCAGAGAACACTGAAGCTTTCTTT. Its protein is CTSSLEPENTEAFF.

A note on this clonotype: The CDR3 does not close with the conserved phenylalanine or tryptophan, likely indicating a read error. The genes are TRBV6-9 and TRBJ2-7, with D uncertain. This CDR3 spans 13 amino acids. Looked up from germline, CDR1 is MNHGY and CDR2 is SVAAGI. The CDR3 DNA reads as TGTGCCAGCAGCTATTCGAAGTCATACGAGCAGTACTCC. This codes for CASSYSKSYEQYS.

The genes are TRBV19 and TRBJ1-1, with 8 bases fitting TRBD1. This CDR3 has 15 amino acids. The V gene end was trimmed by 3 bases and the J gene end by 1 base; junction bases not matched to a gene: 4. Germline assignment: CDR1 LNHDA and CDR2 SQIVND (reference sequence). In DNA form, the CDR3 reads TGTGCCAGTAGTATGATCGGACAGGGGAACACTGAAGCTTTCTTT. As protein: CASSMIGQGNTEAFF.

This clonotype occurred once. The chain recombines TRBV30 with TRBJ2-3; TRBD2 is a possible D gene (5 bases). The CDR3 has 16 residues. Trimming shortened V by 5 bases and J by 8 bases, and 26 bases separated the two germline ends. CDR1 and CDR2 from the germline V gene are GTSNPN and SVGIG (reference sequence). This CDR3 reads CAWGAVSAKRGGTQYF. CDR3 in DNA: TGTGCCTGGGGTGCCGTGTCGGCGAAGAGAGGAGGTACGCAGTATTTT. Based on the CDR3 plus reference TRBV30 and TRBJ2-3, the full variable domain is SQTIHQWPATLVQPVGSPLSLECTVEGTSNPNLYWYRQAAGRGLQLLFYSVGIGQISSEVPQNLSASRPQDRQFILSSKKLLLSDSGFYLCAWGAVSAKRGGTQYFGPGTRLTVL.

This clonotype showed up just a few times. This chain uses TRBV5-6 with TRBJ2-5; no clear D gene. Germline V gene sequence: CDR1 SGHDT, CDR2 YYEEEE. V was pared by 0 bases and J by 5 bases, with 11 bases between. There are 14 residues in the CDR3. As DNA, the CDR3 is TGTGCCAGCAGCTTGGCCTTCAGGCGGGAGACCCAGTACTTC. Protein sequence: CASSLAFRRETQYF.

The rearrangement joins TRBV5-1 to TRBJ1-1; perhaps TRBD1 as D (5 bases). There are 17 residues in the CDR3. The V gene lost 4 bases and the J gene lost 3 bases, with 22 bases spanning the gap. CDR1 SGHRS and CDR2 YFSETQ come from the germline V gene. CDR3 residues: CASSPATAGTRDTEAFF. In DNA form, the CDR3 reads TGCGCCAGCAGCCCAGCTACCGCCGGGACGAGGGACACTGAAGCTTTCTTT.

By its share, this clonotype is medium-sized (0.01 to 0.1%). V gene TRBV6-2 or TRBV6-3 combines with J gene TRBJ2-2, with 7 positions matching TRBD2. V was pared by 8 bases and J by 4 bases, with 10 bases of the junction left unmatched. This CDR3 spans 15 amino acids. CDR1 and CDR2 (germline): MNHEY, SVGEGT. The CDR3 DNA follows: TGTGCCAGCGAGGGAGGCGGGAGCGGCACCGGGGAGCTGTTTTTT. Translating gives CASEGGGSGTGELFF.

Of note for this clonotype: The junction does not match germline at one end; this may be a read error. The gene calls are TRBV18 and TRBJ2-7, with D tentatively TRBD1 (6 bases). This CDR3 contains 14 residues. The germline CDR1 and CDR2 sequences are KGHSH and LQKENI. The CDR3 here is CASSPKTGSYEQRF. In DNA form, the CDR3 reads TGTGCCAGCTCACCAAAGACAGGTTCCTACGAGCAGCGCTTC.